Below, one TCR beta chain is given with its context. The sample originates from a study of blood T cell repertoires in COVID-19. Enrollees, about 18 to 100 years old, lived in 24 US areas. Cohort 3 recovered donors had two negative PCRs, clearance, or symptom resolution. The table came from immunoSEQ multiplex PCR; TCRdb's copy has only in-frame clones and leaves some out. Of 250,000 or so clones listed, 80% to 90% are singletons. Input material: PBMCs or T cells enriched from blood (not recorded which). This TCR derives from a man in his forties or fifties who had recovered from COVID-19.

CDR3 coding DNA: TGTGCCAGCACCTGGGGGCGCTCTGGAAACACCATATATTTT. Translating it yields CASTWGRSGNTIYF. The chain carries TRBV5-6 and TRBJ1-3; possibly TRBD1 for D (6 bases). Germline V gene lookup returns CDR1 SGHDT and CDR2 YYEEEE. Trimming shortened V by 6 bases and J by 0 bases, and 10 bases separated the two germline ends. There are 14 residues in the CDR3. Looking up the rest from reference TRBV5-6 and TRBJ1-3 gives the full variable domain: DAGVTQSPTHLIKTRGQQVTLRCSPKSGHDTVSWYQQALGQGPQFIFQYYEEEERQRGNFPDRFSGHQFPNYSSELNVNALLLGDSALYLCASTWGRSGNTIYFGEGSWLTVV.